These 28 T cell receptor beta chains were sequenced from one sample in a study of response to subunit inactivated influenza vaccine. One entry per CDR3 protein results from TCRdb running MiXCR on the RT-PCR reads. The sample holds some 850,000 distinct CDR3 sequences, less than 20% seen once. The material sequenced was PBMCs from blood, taken 5 days after vaccination. Receptors were obtained from a man aged 45-65 years who received an inactivated influenza vaccine.

This sequence joins TRBV28 and TRBJ1-2; 10 positions match TRBD1. From germline, CDR1 is MDHEN and CDR2 SYDVKM. CDR3 length: 14 residues. V trimming: 5 bases; J trimming: 6 bases; junction bases outside the gene matches: 6. The CDR3 DNA is TGTGCCAGCAGTACCCCCGGGACAGGGGATGGCTACACCTTC. It specifies CASSTPGTGDGYTF.

V gene TRBV28 combines with J gene TRBJ1-6, with D hard to call. The V end was cut by 6 bases, the J end by 9 bases, with 15 bases between. CDR1 is MDHEN, CDR2 SYDVKM, per germline. The CDR3 totals 14 residues. Written as DNA, the CDR3 is TGTGCCAGCAGGCCAACAACAAAGGTTTCACCCCTCCACTTT. It codes for CASRPTTKVSPLHF.

This clonotype turned up a few times. CDR3 in amino acids: CASSSGLAALVDTQYF. CDR3 DNA sequence: TGTGCCAGCAGTTCCGGACTAGCGGCGTTGGTGGATACGCAGTATTTT. This chain connects TRBV12-3 or TRBV12-4 to TRBJ2-3; 10 bases map to TRBD2. The ends lost 4 bases at V and 6 bases at J; junction bases unmatched: 10. The CDR3 has 16 residues.

V and J are TRBV29-1 and TRBJ2-2; the match to TRBD1 covers 9 bases. The CDR3 loop spans 14 amino acids. Trimming cost V 6 bases and J 6 bases; bases outside gene matches: 8. The germline gives CDR1 SQVTM, CDR2 ANQGSEA. The CDR3 sequence is CSVTGTGTPGELFF. CDR3 in DNA: TGCAGCGTGACCGGGACAGGGACCCCCGGGGAGCTGTTTTTT.

This clonotype was seen a few times. The V and J genes are TRBV21-1 and TRBJ2-7. TRBV21-1 constitutes a pseudogene. The CDR3 length is 15 residues. CDR3 amino acids: CASSKDGSGSYEQYF. The CDR3 DNA reads as TGTGCCAGCAGCAAAGACGGAAGCGGCTCCTACGAGCAGTACTTC.

This clonotype turned up a few times. The chain carries TRBV7-2 and TRBJ1-3; TRBD1 matches at 9 bases. This CDR3 region has 16 residues. V gave up 1 base and J gave up 3 bases; unmatched junction bases: 4. Looked up from germline, CDR1 is SGHTA and CDR2 is FQGNSA. The CDR3 coding sequence is TGTGCCAGCAGCTTAGGACCGGACAGGGGTGGAAACACCATATATTTT. Its protein is CASSLGPDRGGNTIYF.

This clonotype showed up many times. The chain uses TRBV28 and TRBJ2-1; TRBD2 agrees at 13 bases. CDR1 and CDR2 from the germline V gene are MDHEN and SYDVKM. Trimming took 5 bases from V and 7 from J; bases not matched to a gene: 11. This CDR3 region has 17 residues. CDR3 bases: TGTGCCAGCAGTATAGGACTAGCGGGAGACTGGGGTAATGAGCAGTTCTTC. Its protein product is CASSIGLAGDWGNEQFF.

V gene TRBV18 combines with J gene TRBJ2-4; D is ambiguous. Germline V CDR1 and CDR2: KGHSH, LQKENI. The CDR3 has 15 residues. Trimming removed 0 bases from V and 8 bases from J, with 14 bases in between. CDR3 in DNA: TGTGCCAGCTCACCACCCCTTAAAGGCGGAGACATTCAGTACTTC. Its protein is CASSPPLKGGDIQYF.

This clonotype has more than one count but fewer than ten. CDR3 sequence reads: CASNTLMGGARTGELFF. Written as DNA, the CDR3 is TGTGCCAGCAACACCCTTATGGGGGGCGCAAGAACCGGGGAGCTGTTTTTT. The genes are TRBV12-3 or TRBV12-4 and TRBJ2-2; either TRBD1 or TRBD2 may supply D (6 bases each). CDR3 length: 17 amino acids. V lost 7 bases and J lost 5, with 23 bases in between.

This chain joins TRBV29-1 and TRBJ2-7; 14 bases map to TRBD2. V lost 6 bases to trimming and J lost 0 bases; unmatched junction nucleotides: 4. CDR1 is SQVTM, CDR2 ANQGSEA, per germline. The length of the CDR3 is 15 residues. DNA for the CDR3: TGCAGCGTCGGACTAGCGGGAGGTGTCTCCTACGAGCAGTACTTC. Translated: CSVGLAGGVSYEQYF.

Only a few counts were recorded for this clonotype. V gene TRBV4-3 combines with J gene TRBJ2-2, with D uncertain. The CDR3 spans 16 residues. Trimming took off 0 bases at V and 0 bases at J, with 8 bases between the two ends. Germline V gene data show CDR1 as LGHNA and CDR2 as YSLEER. CDR3 residues: CASSQDPSANTGELFF. As DNA, the CDR3 is TGCGCCAGCAGCCAAGATCCCAGCGCGAACACCGGGGAGCTGTTTTTT.

This clonotype was seen only a few times. This rearrangement joins TRBV20-1 to TRBJ2-1; D gene uncertain. The CDR3 contains 10 residues. V lost 3 bases, J lost 12 bases, and 9 bases lay in between. CDR1 and CDR2 from the germline V gene are DFQATT and SNEGSKA (reference sequence). DNA of the CDR3: TGCAGTGCTAGCGGAGAGGTGCAGTTCTTC. This translates into CSASGEVQFF.

The gene calls are TRBV4-1 and TRBJ2-2, with D perhaps TRBD1 or TRBD2 (5 bases each). This CDR3 contains 15 residues. Looked up from germline, CDR1 is MGHRA and CDR2 is YSYEKL. Between the trimmed V and J ends, which lost 4 bases and 5 bases, there was a span of 14 bases. Here the CDR3 DNA reads TGCGCCAGCAGCCCAGCAGGGAGTCGTACCGGGGAGCTGTTTTTT. This gives the protein CASSPAGSRTGELFF.

This clonotype has a handful of counts. This chain links TRBV6-1 with TRBJ1-1, with D possibly matching TRBD1 (6 bases). CDR3 length equals 13 residues. Trimming left V 5 bases short and J 5 bases short, with 12 bases between. Germline V lookup: CDR1 MNHNS, CDR2 SASEGT. As DNA, the CDR3 is TGTGCCAGCAGTCCCTACCAGGGGACTGAAGCTTTCTTT. This encodes CASSPYQGTEAFF.

V usage is TRBV20-1 and J usage is TRBJ1-5; 9 bases fit TRBD1. Germline V gene sequence: CDR1 DFQATT, CDR2 SNEGSKA (reference sequence). CDR3 length equals 15 residues. V lost 1 base, J lost 7 bases, and 8 bases stayed unmatched. CDR3 nucleotides: TGCAGTGCTAGAGGCAGACAGGGGGGCGGACAGCCCCAGCATTTT. This codes for CSARGRQGGGQPQHF.

This clonotype has only a few counts. The chain employs TRBV6-1 and TRBJ2-3; D unresolved. V lost 5 bases, J lost 7 bases, and 13 bases lay in between. CDR1 MNHNS and CDR2 SASEGT come from the germline V gene. The CDR3 contains 13 residues. The CDR3 loop is CASSSWATYTQYF. CDR3 nucleotides: TGTGCCAGCAGTAGCTGGGCTACCTATACGCAGTATTTT.

This chain uses TRBV5-6 with TRBJ2-4; 7 bases are a match to TRBD2. V lost 0 bases, J lost 8 bases, and 8 bases stayed unmatched. The CDR3 is made up of 15 amino acids. Germline V CDR1 and CDR2: SGHDT, YYEEEE. As DNA, the CDR3 is TGTGCCAGCAGCTTGGAGACTAGCTTGGGAGACATTCAGTACTTC. Protein sequence: CASSLETSLGDIQYF. Combining the CDR3 with reference TRBV5-6 and TRBJ2-4 gives the whole variable domain DAGVTQSPTHLIKTRGQQVTLRCSPKSGHDTVSWYQQALGQGPQFIFQYYEEEERQRGNFPDRFSGHQFPNYSSELNVNALLLGDSALYLCASSLETSLGDIQYFGAGTRLSVL.

This clonotype was detected a few times. The chain couples TRBV11-2 to TRBJ2-1; 8 bases match TRBD2. This CDR3 has 16 residues. V was pared by 1 base and J by 8 bases, with 10 bases of the junction left unmatched. In germline, CDR1 is SGHAT, CDR2 FQNNGV. The CDR3 coding sequence is TGTGCCAGCAGCTTAGTGGGCCGCGGGGGGTACCATGAGCAGTTCTTC. This sequence encodes CASSLVGRGGYHEQFF.

This chain connects TRBV14 to TRBJ1-3, with D unclear. This CDR3 contains 13 residues. The V end was cut by 6 bases, the J end by 6 bases, with 12 bases between. Per the germline V gene, CDR1 is SGHDN and CDR2 is FVKESK. The CDR3, as DNA: TGTGCCAGCAGAGGTATTCAGCCAAACACCATATATTTT. Protein product: CASRGIQPNTIYF. Supplemented by reference TRBV14 and TRBJ1-3, the full variable domain reads EAGVTQFPSHSVIEKGQTVTLRCDPISGHDNLYWYRRVMGKEIKFLLHFVKESKQDESGMPNNRFLAERTGGTYSTLKVQPAELEDSGVYFCASRGIQPNTIYFGEGSWLTVV.

V usage is TRBV6-1 and J usage is TRBJ2-1; 14 bases agree with TRBD2. The ends lost 6 bases at V and 6 bases at J; junction bases unmatched: 10. Germline values: CDR1 MNHNS, CDR2 SASEGT. The CDR3 consists of 17 residues. In DNA form, the CDR3 reads TGTGCCAGCAGCATGACTAGCGGGGGGGCTCTAGGCAATGAGCAGTTCTTC. Its protein is CASSMTSGGALGNEQFF.

This clonotype occurred a few times. The chain uses TRBV20-1 and TRBJ2-5, with D perhaps matching TRBD2 (6 bases). Germline values: CDR1 DFQATT, CDR2 SNEGSKA (reference sequence). Trimming shortened V by 1 base and J by 0 bases, and 12 bases separated the two germline ends. This CDR3 region has 15 residues. The CDR3 protein is CSARGRTNNQETQYF. The CDR3 DNA reads as TGCAGTGCTAGAGGACGGACTAACAACCAAGAGACCCAGTACTTC.

In this sample, this clonotype turned up once. A much larger clone differs from this one at a single base, so this may be a read error. This chain uses TRBV20-1 with TRBJ2-1, with unresolved D. CDR1 is DFQATT, CDR2 SNEGSKA, per germline (reference sequence). Trimming cost V 5 bases and J 5 bases, with 16 bases left between them. The CDR3 is 14 residues long. CDR3 amino acids: CSAEARTDHNEQFF. The CDR3 DNA reads as TGCAGTGCTGAAGCTCGGACGGACCACAATGAGCAGTTCTTC.

Of note for this clonotype: The junction and the germline gene differ at one end; a read error may be behind it. This chain links TRBV11-2 with TRBJ2-3, with 13 bases fitting TRBD2. This CDR3 region has 17 residues. Germline-derived CDR1 and CDR2 are SGHAT and FQNNGV. CDR3 DNA sequence: TGTCCCAGCAGCTTAGATGGAGGACTAGCGGGGGCAGATACGCAGTATTTT. Translating it yields CPSSLDGGLAGADTQYF. The full variable domain, completed using reference TRBV11-2 and TRBJ2-3, is EAGVAQSPRYKIIEKRQSVAFWCNPISGHATLYWYQQILGQGPKLLIQFQNNGVVDDSQLPKDRFSAERLKGVDSTLKIQPAKLEDSAVYLCPSSLDGGLAGADTQYFGPGTRLTVL.

There are many counts of this clonotype. V and J are TRBV20-1 and TRBJ2-7; D gene uncertain. Germline V lookup: CDR1 DFQATT, CDR2 SNEGSKA (reference sequence). V was cut by 6 bases and J by 3 bases, with 12 bases left in between. This CDR3 region has 12 residues. In DNA, the CDR3 is TGCAGTGCCGCGATCGGGTTCTACGAGCAGTACTTC. Protein product: CSAAIGFYEQYF.

The V and J genes are TRBV29-1 and TRBJ2-5; 8 bases are shared with TRBD2. The J segment lost 5 bases and the V segment lost 2 bases, leaving 4 bases of the junction unmatched. The CDR3 contains 13 residues. CDR1 is SQVTM and CDR2 is ANQGSEA in the germline V gene. The CDR3 loop is CSVEKAGEETQYF. The CDR3 region has the DNA TGCAGCGTTGAAAAAGCGGGAGAGGAGACCCAGTACTTC. Variable domain in full (rest from reference TRBV29-1 and TRBJ2-5): SAVISQKPSRDICQRGTSLTIQCQVDSQVTMMFWYRQQPGQSLTLIATANQGSEATYESGFVIDKFPISRPNLTFSTLTVSNMSPEDSSIYLCSVEKAGEETQYFGPGTRLLVL.

In its sample, this clonotype was seen a few times. This rearrangement joins TRBV7-9 to TRBJ2-1, with TRBD2 identical over 9 bases. V lost 1 base and J lost 4; bases outside the gene matches: 8. The germline CDR1 and CDR2 sequences are SEHNR and FQNEAQ (reference sequence). This CDR3 region has 17 residues. CDR3 protein: CASSLVSGGIFYNEQFF. The CDR3 nucleotides read TGTGCCAGCAGCTTAGTGAGCGGGGGGATCTTTTACAATGAGCAGTTCTTC.

The chain has TRBV20-1 and TRBJ2-7; 12 nucleotides line up with TRBD1. The CDR3 consists of 13 residues. The germline gives CDR1 DFQATT, CDR2 SNEGSKA (reference sequence). Trimming took 6 bases from V and 5 from J; bases not matched to a gene: 5. CDR3 residues: CSASGQGAHEQYF. The CDR3 bases are TGCAGTGCCTCGGGACAGGGGGCTCACGAGCAGTACTTC.

This clonotype was picked up many times. The rearrangement joins TRBV7-9 to TRBJ2-7; tentatively, D is TRBD1 or TRBD2 (5 bases each). From germline, CDR1 is SEHNR and CDR2 FQNEAQ (reference sequence). Trimming took 3 bases from V and 0 from J, leaving 12 bases between them. This CDR3 comprises 15 residues. CDR3 in amino acids: CASSFGGLSSYEQYF. The CDR3, as DNA: TGTGCCAGCAGCTTTGGGGGTTTAAGCTCCTACGAGCAGTACTTC. Using reference TRBV7-9 and TRBJ2-7 for the parts outside the CDR3, the full variable domain is DTGVSQNPRHKITKRGQNVTFRCDPISEHNRLYWYRQTLGQGPEFLTYFQNEAQLEKSRLLSDRFSAERPKGSFSTLEIQRTEQGDSAMYLCASSFGGLSSYEQYFGPGTRLTVT.